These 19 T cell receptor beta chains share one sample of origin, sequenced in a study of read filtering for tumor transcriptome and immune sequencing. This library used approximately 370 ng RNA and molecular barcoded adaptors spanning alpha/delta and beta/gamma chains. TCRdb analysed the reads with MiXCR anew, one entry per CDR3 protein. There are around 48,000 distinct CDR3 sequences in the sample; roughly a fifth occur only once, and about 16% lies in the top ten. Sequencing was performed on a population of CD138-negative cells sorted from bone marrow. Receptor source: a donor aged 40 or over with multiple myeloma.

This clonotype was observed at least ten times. The CDR3 sequence: CASSLGGAGGKPNEQFF. As DNA, the CDR3 is TGTGCCAGCAGCTTAGGAGGGGCGGGAGGAAAACCCAATGAGCAGTTCTTC. The chain couples TRBV7-2 to TRBJ2-1; 8 bases align to TRBD2. Germline assignment: CDR1 SGHTA and CDR2 FQGNSA. V shed 1 base, J shed 6 bases, and the junction held 11 bases outside the gene matches. The CDR3 contains 17 residues.

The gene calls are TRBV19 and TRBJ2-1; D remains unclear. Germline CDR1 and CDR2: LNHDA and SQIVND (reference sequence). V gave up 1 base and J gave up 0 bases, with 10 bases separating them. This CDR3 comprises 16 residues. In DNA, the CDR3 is TGTGCCAGTAGTATAGGTCAGGTTAGCTCCTACAATGAGCAGTTCTTC. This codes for CASSIGQVSSYNEQFF.

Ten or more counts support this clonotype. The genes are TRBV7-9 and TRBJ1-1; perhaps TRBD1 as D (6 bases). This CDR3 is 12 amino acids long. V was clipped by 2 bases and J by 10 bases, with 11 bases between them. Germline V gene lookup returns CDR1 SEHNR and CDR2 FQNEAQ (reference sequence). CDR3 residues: CASSLNRDVAFF. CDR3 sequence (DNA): TGTGCCAGCAGCTTAAACAGGGACGTAGCTTTCTTT.

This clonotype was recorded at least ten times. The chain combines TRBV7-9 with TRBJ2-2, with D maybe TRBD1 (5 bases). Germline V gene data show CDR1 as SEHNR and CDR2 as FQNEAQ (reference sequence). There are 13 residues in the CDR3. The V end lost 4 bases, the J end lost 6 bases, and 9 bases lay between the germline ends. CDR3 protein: CASSSRAAGELFF. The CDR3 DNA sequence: TGTGCCAGCAGCTCCAGGGCGGCCGGGGAGCTGTTTTTT. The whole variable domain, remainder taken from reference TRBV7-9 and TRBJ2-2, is DTGVSQNPRHKITKRGQNVTFRCDPISEHNRLYWYRQTLGQGPEFLTYFQNEAQLEKSRLLSDRFSAERPKGSFSTLEIQRTEQGDSAMYLCASSSRAAGELFFGEGSRLTVL.

The CDR3 region has the DNA TGCGCCAGCAGAGACCGACCGTCCTACGAGCAGTACTTC. It yields the protein CASRDRPSYEQYF. The chain recombines TRBV5-1 with TRBJ2-7; D is ambiguous. Germline loops: CDR1 SGHRS, CDR2 YFSETQ. V shed 5 bases and J shed 1 base, with 10 bases lying between them. The CDR3 spans 13 residues.

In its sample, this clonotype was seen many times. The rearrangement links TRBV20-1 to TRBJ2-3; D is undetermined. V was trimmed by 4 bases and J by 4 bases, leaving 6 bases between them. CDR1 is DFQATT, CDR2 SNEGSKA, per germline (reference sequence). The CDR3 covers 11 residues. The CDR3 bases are TGCAGTGCTACAGACTCAGATACGCAGTATTTT. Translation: CSATDSDTQYF.

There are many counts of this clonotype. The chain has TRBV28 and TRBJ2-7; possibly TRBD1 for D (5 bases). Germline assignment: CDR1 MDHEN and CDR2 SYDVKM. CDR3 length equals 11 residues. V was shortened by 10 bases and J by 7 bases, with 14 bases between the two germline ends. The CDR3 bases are TGTGCCACTTCCAGGGTGCAGGAGCAGTACTTC. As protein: CATSRVQEQYF.

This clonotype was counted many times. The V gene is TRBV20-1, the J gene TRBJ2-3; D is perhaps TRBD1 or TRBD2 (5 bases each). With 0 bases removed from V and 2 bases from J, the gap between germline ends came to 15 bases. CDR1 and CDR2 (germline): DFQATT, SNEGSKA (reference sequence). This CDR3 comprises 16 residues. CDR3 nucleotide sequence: TGCAGTGCTAGAGAAGTAGGGGACCGATTCACAGATACGCAGTATTTT. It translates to CSAREVGDRFTDTQYF.

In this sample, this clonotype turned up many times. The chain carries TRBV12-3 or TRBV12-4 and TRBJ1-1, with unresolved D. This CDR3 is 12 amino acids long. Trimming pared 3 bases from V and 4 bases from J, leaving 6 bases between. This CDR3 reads CASSFEGTEAFF. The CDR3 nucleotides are TGTGCCAGCAGTTTTGAGGGCACTGAAGCTTTCTTT.

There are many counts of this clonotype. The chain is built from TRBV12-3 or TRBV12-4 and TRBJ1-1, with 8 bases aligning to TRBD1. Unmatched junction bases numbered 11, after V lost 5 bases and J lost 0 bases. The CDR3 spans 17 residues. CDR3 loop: CASSIKTGALMNTEAFF. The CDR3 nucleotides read TGTGCCAGCAGTATTAAGACAGGGGCCCTGATGAACACTGAAGCTTTCTTT.

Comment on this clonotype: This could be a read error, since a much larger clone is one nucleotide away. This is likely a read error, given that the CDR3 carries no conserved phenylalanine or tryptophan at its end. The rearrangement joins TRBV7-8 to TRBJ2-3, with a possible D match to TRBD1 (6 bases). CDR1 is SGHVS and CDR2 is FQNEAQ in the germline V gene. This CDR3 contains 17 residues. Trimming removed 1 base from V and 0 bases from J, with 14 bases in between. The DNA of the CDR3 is TGTGCCAGCAGCTTAGGCTGGACAGCCTCTAGCACAGATACGCAGTATCTT. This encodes CASSLGWTASSTDTQYL.

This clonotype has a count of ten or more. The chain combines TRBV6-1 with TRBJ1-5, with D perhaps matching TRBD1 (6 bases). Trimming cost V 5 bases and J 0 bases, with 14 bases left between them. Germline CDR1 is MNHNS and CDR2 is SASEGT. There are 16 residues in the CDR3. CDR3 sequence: CASSRYRGDSNQPQHF. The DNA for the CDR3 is TGTGCCAGCAGTCGATATAGGGGGGATAGCAATCAGCCCCAGCATTTT.

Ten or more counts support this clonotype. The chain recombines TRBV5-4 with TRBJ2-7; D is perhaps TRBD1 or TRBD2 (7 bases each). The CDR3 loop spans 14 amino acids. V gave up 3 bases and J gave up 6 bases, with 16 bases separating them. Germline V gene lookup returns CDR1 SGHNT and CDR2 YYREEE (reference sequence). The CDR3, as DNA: TGTGCCAGCAGCTGGGGGGGACAGAACTCCGAGCAGTACTTC. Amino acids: CASSWGGQNSEQYF.

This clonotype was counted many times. In nucleotides, the CDR3 is TGTGCCAGCAGCCCTGGGGCGGTTAGCACAGATACGCAGTATTTT. Residues: CASSPGAVSTDTQYF. This chain connects TRBV12-3 or TRBV12-4 to TRBJ2-3; D may be TRBD1 (5 bases). This CDR3 has 15 residues. V dropped 6 bases and J dropped 0 bases, with 13 bases sitting between them.

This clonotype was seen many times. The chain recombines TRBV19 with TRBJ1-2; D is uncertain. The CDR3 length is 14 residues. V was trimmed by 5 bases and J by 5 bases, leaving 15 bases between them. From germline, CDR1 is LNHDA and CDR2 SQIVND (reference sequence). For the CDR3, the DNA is TGTGCCAGTAGTCCGACGCATATATCTTATGGCTACACCTTC. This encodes CASSPTHISYGYTF.

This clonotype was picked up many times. The CDR3 bases are TGTGCCAGCAGTTTAGACGGGACCCAGGAGTACTTC. Protein: CASSLDGTQEYF. The genes are TRBV28 and TRBJ2-5; D possibly matches TRBD1 or TRBD2 (5 bases each). CDR1 is MDHEN and CDR2 is SYDVKM in the germline V gene. Between the trimmed V and J ends, which lost 2 bases and 12 bases, there was a span of 13 bases. The CDR3 contains 12 residues.

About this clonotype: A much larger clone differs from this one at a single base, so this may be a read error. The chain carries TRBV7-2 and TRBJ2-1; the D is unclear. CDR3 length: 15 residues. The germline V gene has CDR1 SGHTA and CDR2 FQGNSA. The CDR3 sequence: CAGSLRRSSYNEQFF. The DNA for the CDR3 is TGTGCCGGCAGCTTAAGGCGGAGCTCCTACAATGAGCAGTTCTTC.

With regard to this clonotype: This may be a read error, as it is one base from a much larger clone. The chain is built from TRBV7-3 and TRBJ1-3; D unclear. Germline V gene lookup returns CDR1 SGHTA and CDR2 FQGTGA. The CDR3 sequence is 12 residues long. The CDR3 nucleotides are TGTGCCAGCAGCTTTGATGGAAGCACCATATATTTT. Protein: CASSFDGSTIYF.

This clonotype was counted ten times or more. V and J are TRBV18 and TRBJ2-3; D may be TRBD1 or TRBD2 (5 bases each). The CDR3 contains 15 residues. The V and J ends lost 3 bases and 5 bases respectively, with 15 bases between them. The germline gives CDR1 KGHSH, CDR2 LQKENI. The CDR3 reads CASSPPGGGRDTQYF. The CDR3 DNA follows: TGTGCCAGCTCACCCCCGGGTGGGGGACGAGATACGCAGTATTTT.